This T cell receptor (beta chain) was recorded in a study of tumor-infiltrating lymphocytes in oesophageal squamous cell carcinoma. Looked up from germline, CDR1 is GTSNPN and CDR2 is SVGIG (reference sequence). V trimming: 2 bases; J trimming: 3 bases; junction bases outside the gene matches: 4. This CDR3 has 13 residues. TCRdb analysed the PCR reads with MiXCR anew, one entry per CDR3 protein. The sample records approximately 12,000 distinct CDR3 sequences, 50% to 65% being singletons. Sequenced sample: esophageal tumor tissue. The chain combines TRBV30 with TRBJ2-7, with 7 nucleotides matching TRBD1. The origin of this receptor is a male donor with esophageal squamous cell carcinoma. The DNA of the CDR3 is TGTGCCTGGAGTTCAGGGGGTCGCTACGAGCAGTACTTC. It translates to CAWSSGGRYEQYF. Based on the CDR3 plus reference TRBV30 and TRBJ2-7, the full variable domain is SQTIHQWPATLVQPVGSPLSLECTVEGTSNPNLYWYRQAAGRGLQLLFYSVGIGQISSEVPQNLSASRPQDRQFILSSKKLLLSDSGFYLCAWSSGGRYEQYFGPGTRLTVT.